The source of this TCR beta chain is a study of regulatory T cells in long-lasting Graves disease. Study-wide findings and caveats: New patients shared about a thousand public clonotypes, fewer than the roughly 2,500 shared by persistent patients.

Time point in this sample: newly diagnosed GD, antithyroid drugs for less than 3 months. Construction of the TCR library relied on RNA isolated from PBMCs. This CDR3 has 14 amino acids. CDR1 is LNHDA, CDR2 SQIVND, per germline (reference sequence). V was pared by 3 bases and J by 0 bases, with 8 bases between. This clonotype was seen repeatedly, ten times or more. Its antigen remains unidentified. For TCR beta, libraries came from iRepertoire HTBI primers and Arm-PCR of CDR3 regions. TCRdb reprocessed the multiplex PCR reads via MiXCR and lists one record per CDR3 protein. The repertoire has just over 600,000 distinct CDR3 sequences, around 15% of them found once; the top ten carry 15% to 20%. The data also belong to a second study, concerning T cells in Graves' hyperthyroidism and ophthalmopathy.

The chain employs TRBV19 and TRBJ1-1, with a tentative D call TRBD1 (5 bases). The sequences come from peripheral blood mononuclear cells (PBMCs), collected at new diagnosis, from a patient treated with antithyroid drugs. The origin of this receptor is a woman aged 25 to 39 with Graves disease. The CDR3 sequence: CASSITGLNTEAFF. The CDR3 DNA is TGTGCCAGTAGTATTACAGGATTGAACACTGAAGCTTTCTTT.